These 24 T cell receptor beta chains originate from one sample sequenced in a study of control samples from healthy donors and cancer patients. The method was immunoSEQ multiplex PCR; TCRdb's version includes in-frame clones alone and lacks a portion of them. Of about 120,000 clones in the sample, 80% to 90% are singletons; the top ten hold roughly an eighth. Source material: blood. The source of these receptors is a man aged 30-40 years in good health.

V and J are TRBV5-8 and TRBJ1-1; D is unresolved. Trimming removed 0 bases from V and 11 bases from J, with 11 bases in between. Germline V gives CDR1 SGHTS, CDR2 YDEGEE. The CDR3 has 12 residues. The CDR3 reads CASSLEVELAFF. DNA of the CDR3: TGTGCCAGCAGCTTGGAGGTGGAACTGGCTTTCTTT.

The rearrangement uses TRBV25-1 and TRBJ1-5; TRBD1 matches at 9 bases. CDR1 is MGHDK and CDR2 is SYGVNS in the germline V gene. The CDR3 totals 16 residues. V lost 8 bases and J lost 2; bases outside the gene matches: 10. As DNA, the CDR3 is TGTGCCAGCCGGGGGACAGGGAGAGGGGGCAATCAGCCCCAGCATTTT. This translates into CASRGTGRGGNQPQHF.

The chain is built from TRBV30 and TRBJ1-5; D remains ambiguous. CDR3 size: 13 residues. V was shortened by 0 bases and J by 5 bases, with 8 bases between the two germline ends. The V gene's germline CDR1 is GTSNPN and CDR2 SVGIG (reference sequence). In DNA, the CDR3 is TGTGCCTGGAGTGTTGGTTTCGATCAGCCCCAGCATTTT. It specifies CAWSVGFDQPQHF.

The chain links TRBV6-5 to TRBJ1-1; 7 bases line up with TRBD1. Germline V gene lookup returns CDR1 MNHEY and CDR2 SVGAGI. After removal of 5 bases from V and 12 bases from J, the junction contained 12 bases not matched to a gene. The CDR3 length is 13 residues. The CDR3 DNA reads TGTGCCAGCAGTCCCTCGGCAGGGGGGCGTTCTTTCTTT. This gives the protein CASSPSAGGRSFF.

With respect to this clone: Other DNA sequences in this specimen translate into the identical CDR3. The V gene is TRBV4-1, the J gene TRBJ1-2; 11 positions match TRBD1. This CDR3 comprises 16 residues. From germline, CDR1 is MGHRA and CDR2 YSYEKL. CDR3 nucleotides: TGCCCCACCAGCCAAGGGAGGGGGGGACAGGGGGAAGGCTACACCTTC. Its translation is CPTSQGRGGQGEGYTF.

The chain carries TRBV3-1 (or the pseudogene TRBV3-2) and TRBJ2-1; D unclear. The V gene's germline CDR1 is LGHDT and CDR2 YNNKEL (reference sequence). The CDR3 loop spans 12 amino acids. V lost 4 bases, J lost 6 bases, and 7 bases lay in between. As DNA, the CDR3 is TGTGCCAGCAGCCGAACCATCAATGAGCAGTTCTTC. Protein: CASSRTINEQFF.

This sequence joins TRBV19 and TRBJ2-1; maybe TRBD2 (6 bases). From germline, CDR1 is LNHDA and CDR2 SQIVND (reference sequence). V lost 1 base to trimming and J lost 0 bases, with 16 bases between them. The CDR3 consists of 18 residues. The CDR3 bases are TGTGCCAGTAGTATAGCCCCCACCTTAGCGGCCTCCTACAATGAGCAGTTCTTC. Translated, it gives CASSIAPTLAASYNEQFF.

This chain uses TRBV7-9 with TRBJ1-2; D might be TRBD1 (5 bases). Trimming removed 1 base from V and 6 bases from J, with 18 bases in between. The CDR3 has 16 residues. Germline-derived CDR1 and CDR2 are SEHNR and FQNEAQ (reference sequence). The CDR3 DNA is TGTGCCAGCAGCTTAGGGCGGGGCTCTTTTAAGGATGGCTACACCTTC. Translated, it gives CASSLGRGSFKDGYTF.

The CDR3 nucleotides are TGCGCCAGCAGCTTGGGAACCAGCTCCTACAATGAGCAGTTCTTC. Encoded protein: CASSLGTSSYNEQFF. The V gene is TRBV5-1, the J gene TRBJ2-1; D not certain. Germline V gene sequence: CDR1 SGHRS, CDR2 YFSETQ. The ends were cut back, 0 bases at V and 0 bases at J, with 7 bases in the middle. CDR3 length: 15 residues.

The genes are TRBV5-1 and TRBJ1-1; D perhaps matches TRBD1 (5 bases). The CDR3 spans 14 residues. Germline V gene lookup returns CDR1 SGHRS and CDR2 YFSETQ. Trimming left V 0 bases short and J 3 bases short, with 9 bases between. The CDR3 protein is CASSLGGGDTEAFF. For the CDR3, the DNA is TGCGCCAGCAGCTTGGGTGGAGGGGACACTGAAGCTTTCTTT.

V and J are TRBV3-1 (or the pseudogene TRBV3-2) and TRBJ2-1; 8 bases are a match to TRBD1. The trim removed 4 bases at V and 0 bases at J, leaving 2 bases unmatched. The CDR3 runs 15 residues. Germline-derived CDR1 and CDR2 are LGHDT and YNNKEL (reference sequence). The DNA of the CDR3 is TGTGCCAGCAGCCCCGGACAGGGCTCCTACAATGAGCAGTTCTTC. The encoded protein is CASSPGQGSYNEQFF.

This clone was seen only once. V usage is TRBV7-2 and J usage is TRBJ1-2; tentative D call: TRBD1 (6 bases). Per germline, CDR1 SGHTA and CDR2 FQGNSA. The CDR3 is made up of 15 amino acids. The V and J ends lost 3 bases and 1 base respectively, with 12 bases between them. In nucleotides, the CDR3 is TGTGCCAGCAGCTTGGGGGGCAAACATAACTATGGCTACACCTTC. This gives the protein CASSLGGKHNYGYTF. Supplemented by reference TRBV7-2 and TRBJ1-2, the full variable domain reads GAGVSQSPSNKVTEKGKDVELRCDPISGHTALYWYRQSLGQGLEFLIYFQGNSAPDKSGLPSDRFSAERTGGSVSTLTIQRTQQEDSAVYLCASSLGGKHNYGYTFGSGTRLTVV.

V is TRBV7-2 and J is TRBJ1-1; no reliable D call. Germline assignment: CDR1 SGHTA and CDR2 FQGNSA. The CDR3 loop spans 14 amino acids. Trimming removed 1 base at V and 5 bases at J, with 11 bases between. The CDR3 protein is CASSLVGDRTEAFF. DNA for the CDR3: TGTGCCAGCAGCTTAGTCGGGGATAGAACTGAAGCTTTCTTT.

The genes are TRBV18 and TRBJ2-7; maybe TRBD2 (6 bases). Trimming removed 3 bases at V and 5 bases at J, with 17 bases between. The CDR3 sequence is 15 residues long. Germline CDR1 is KGHSH and CDR2 is LQKENI. The CDR3 spells CASSPQRQGGDEQYF. DNA for the CDR3: TGTGCCAGCTCACCCCAGAGGCAGGGAGGTGACGAGCAGTACTTC.

This rearrangement joins TRBV5-8 to TRBJ2-1; D is tentatively TRBD1 or TRBD2 (7 bases each). Per the germline V gene, CDR1 is SGHTS and CDR2 is YDEGEE. V was cut by 7 bases and J by 7 bases, with 18 bases left in between. This CDR3 is 14 amino acids long. The CDR3 DNA sequence: TGTGCCAGCCGGGGGGAGGGGGCGCGGAATGAGCAGTTCTTC. The encoded protein is CASRGEGARNEQFF. Full variable domain (missing parts from reference TRBV5-8 and TRBJ2-1): EAGVTQSPTHLIKTRGQQATLRCSPISGHTSVYWYQQALGLGLQFLLWYDEGEERNRGNFPPRFSGRQFPNYSSELNVNALELEDSALYLCASRGEGARNEQFFGPGTRLTVL.

This clone came up once. The chain joins TRBV6-5 to TRBJ1-1; D perhaps matches TRBD1 (6 bases). Germline values: CDR1 MNHEY, CDR2 SVGAGI. Trimming took off 6 bases at V and 5 bases at J, with 13 bases between the two ends. This CDR3 comprises 13 residues. Here the CDR3 DNA reads TGTGCCAGCAGGACGGACAGAAGGACTGAAGCTTTCTTT. It yields the protein CASRTDRRTEAFF.

In regard to this clone: This same CDR3 is encoded by further DNA sequences in the sample. The J gene is TRBJ2-2, the V gene TRBV5-6; no firm D call. CDR1 is SGHDT, CDR2 YYEEEE, per germline. This CDR3 is 13 amino acids long. Trimming cost V 2 bases and J 6 bases, with 8 bases left between them. The CDR3 is CASSFGFPGELFF. The CDR3 DNA sequence: TGTGCCAGCAGCTTCGGTTTTCCCGGGGAGCTGTTTTTT.

This chain links TRBV25-1 with TRBJ1-1; no clear D. The germline V and J ends were trimmed by 2 bases and 8 bases, with 15 bases remaining between them. The CDR3 totals 14 residues. Germline CDR1 MGHDK, CDR2 SYGVNS. The CDR3 is CASSEPTSGREAFF. CDR3 DNA: TGTGCCAGCAGTGAACCCACTTCCGGACGCGAAGCTTTCTTT.

The chain combines TRBV25-1 with TRBJ1-5; 7 positions match TRBD1. The CDR3 sequence is 14 residues long. CDR1 and CDR2 (germline): MGHDK, SYGVNS. V lost 6 bases and J lost 5; bases outside the gene matches: 7. The CDR3 nucleotides are TGTGCCAGCAGGGAGACAGGGACCGATCAGCCCCAGCATTTT. Its translation is CASRETGTDQPQHF.

This clone came up a few times. The chain employs TRBV4-1 and TRBJ1-2; D is unresolved. The V gene lost 2 bases and the J gene lost 8 bases, with 12 bases spanning the gap. CDR1 is MGHRA and CDR2 is YSYEKL in the germline V gene. CDR3 length: 13 residues. The CDR3 loop is CASSQTQGEGYTF. CDR3 nucleotides: TGCGCCAGCAGCCAAACCCAAGGAGAAGGCTACACCTTC.

To note about this clone: One end of the junction does not line up with germline, which may come from a read error. The chain links TRBV5-8 to TRBJ1-1; TRBD1 aligns across 8 bases. Germline CDR1 is SGHTS and CDR2 is YDEGEE. The CDR3 runs to 12 residues. In nucleotides, the CDR3 is TGTGCCAGCAGCCCGGATACGACAGGGGAGGCCTTT. This gives the protein CASSPDTTGEAF.

Of note for this clone: One end of the junction is discordant with germline, which a read error may explain. The V and J genes are TRBV24-1 and TRBJ2-2, with 10 positions matching TRBD1. This CDR3 is built from 17 residues. Germline CDR1 KGHDR, CDR2 SFDVKD. CDR3 nucleotides: TGTGCCACCAGTGCCGACAAGGGACAGGGGAACGCCGGGGAGCTGTTTTTT. Amino acids: CATSADKGQGNAGELFF.

The chain couples TRBV4-1 to TRBJ1-1, with 7 bases identical to TRBD1. There are 14 residues in the CDR3. In germline, CDR1 is MGHRA, CDR2 YSYEKL. The J segment lost 4 bases and the V segment lost 4 bases, leaving 6 bases of the junction unmatched. The CDR3: CASSRLTGVTEAFF. The CDR3 region has the DNA TGCGCCAGCAGCCGCCTCACAGGGGTCACTGAAGCTTTCTTT.

The rearrangement uses TRBV12-3 or TRBV12-4 and TRBJ2-5, with 9 bases lining up with TRBD1. Trimming at V came to 6 bases and at J to 2 bases, leaving 1 base not matched to a gene. The CDR3 sequence is 13 residues long. CDR3 nucleotides: TGTGCCAGCAGGGACAGGGGTCAAGAGACCCAGTACTTC. It is translated as CASRDRGQETQYF.